The T cell receptor (beta chain) described here comes from a study of blood T cell repertoires in COVID-19 (dated by TCRdb to the early 2020s). The study in broad terms: The collaborator samples originated in the United States, Italy and Spain and spanned the acute and convalescent phases of COVID-19. The material from the prospective study consisted of cDNA or gDNA derived from T cells, B-cell-depleted T cells, or PBMCs. The dataset comprised deeply sampled blood TCRbeta repertoires from subjects exposed to, actively infected with, or recovered from COVID-19. The repertoires were released in a freely available public database intended as a resource for research on the immune response to SARS-CoV-2. The samples were drawn from two sources: the first 160 participants of the ongoing ImmuneRACE study, and 1,000 to 1,500 subjects contributed by 6 global collaborators. A de-identified subject ID, COVID-19 status, age in years and sex were almost always included in the sample metadata. Where HLA class I and class II types were available, the types were taken from metadata supplied by the sample provider, not from assay-based typing. Broader findings and caveats from the paper: How much clinical and demographic metadata was included differed by source and by participant, and the metadata was provided uncurated.

One collaborating source in Seattle enrolled patients during active infection and followed them longitudinally through the course of disease. The collaborating institutions used their own protocols to collect whole blood in K2EDTA tubes. For TCRbeta analysis, collaborators shipped samples in one of three forms: frozen whole blood, isolated PBMCs, or DNA extracted from either of those sample types. In the germline V gene, CDR1 corresponds to SGHTA and CDR2 to FQGTGA. V is shortened by 5 bases, J by 6 bases, and the region joining them spans 13 bases. From the cysteine through the phenylalanine, the CDR3 covers 13 amino acids. Only the CDR3 portion is preserved as DNA: 39 bases, with reading frame beginning at the first base. About this clone: Its antigen is unknown. No base quality values were provided; no much bigger clone lies one nucleotide off.

TCRbeta CDR3 regions were amplified from genomic DNA using the immunoSEQ Assay, a bias-controlled multiplex PCR. The authors' pipeline ran thus. The number of nucleated cells in each sample was estimated from the amplification of reference gene primers within the assay. To quantify the absolute abundance of each unique TCRbeta CDR3 rearrangement, sequence reads were collapsed and filtered. For each sample, productive Simpson clonality was calculated by taking the square root of Simpson's diversity index across productive rearrangements. This immuneACCESS table, as held by TCRdb, lists in-frame sequences with V and J called but not all clones. Of the missing ones, under half trace to an unresolved V gene in checked studies; the others have no known cause. V and J calls and clone size come straight from that table; D and trimming were deduced from the DNA. Here the sample has 120,000 or so clones; around 90% occur a single time. The ten most abundant clones make up 3.5% to 4% of the sample.

The chain uses TRBV7-3 and TRBJ1-2, and perhaps TRBD1 as D gene, on 5 matching bases. The TCR sequence derives from a woman aged 60 to 75 with COVID-19, enrolled during active disease. The sequencing sample was made of peripheral blood. The DNA is as follows: TGTGCCAGCAGCCTGGGTCAGGGAAATGGCTACACCTTC. The translation is CASSLGQGNGYTF.